This entry lists 9 T cell receptor beta chains sequenced from one sample in a study of OX40 agonist ivuxolimab in advanced cancers. Clones were sequenced by immunoSEQ multiplex PCR, and TCRdb holds only the in-frame ones, with some missing. The sample has 65,000 to 70,000 clones; about four fifths are singletons. Material: CD4+ or CD8+ T cells sorted from blood, obtained in a trial of the OX40 agonist ivuxolimab. All receptors derive from an adult with an advanced solid tumor such as melanoma, head and neck, liver or kidney cancer.

The V gene is TRBV5-1, the J gene TRBJ1-3; 8 positions agree with TRBD1. After removal of 2 bases from V and 4 bases from J, the junction contained 2 bases not matched to a gene. In germline, CDR1 is SGHRS, CDR2 YFSETQ. The CDR3 has 14 residues. For the CDR3, the DNA is TGCGCCAGCAGCTTCGGGACAGGAGGAAACACCATATATTTT. Its translation: CASSFGTGGNTIYF.

The V gene is TRBV29-1, the J gene TRBJ2-7; the D gene is possibly TRBD1 (6 bases). In germline, CDR1 is SQVTM, CDR2 ANQGSEA. The CDR3 is 11 residues long. V lost 6 bases and J lost 6, with 12 bases in between. The CDR3 DNA is TGCAGCGTAGGTGACAGGCTCGAGCAGTACTTC. This translates into CSVGDRLEQYF.

This clone was seen more than once but under ten times. This sequence joins TRBV20-1 and TRBJ2-1; D is ambiguous. Germline CDR1 reads DFQATT; CDR2 reads SNEGSKA (reference sequence). CDR3 length: 11 amino acids. In DNA, the CDR3 is TGCAGCCACGACCGGAGCAATGAGCAGTTCTTC. Translation: CSHDRSNEQFF.

The chain employs TRBV6-1 and TRBJ2-7; D perhaps matches TRBD2 (6 bases). This CDR3 region has 15 residues. V was clipped by 0 bases and J by 3 bases, with 12 bases between them. Germline CDR1 MNHNS, CDR2 SASEGT. CDR3 region: CASSEAGGAVYEQYF. The DNA of the CDR3 is TGTGCCAGCAGTGAAGCCGGAGGGGCGGTCTACGAGCAGTACTTC.

V is TRBV5-1 and J is TRBJ2-4; 9 nucleotides line up with TRBD1. This CDR3 region has 16 residues. The germline gives CDR1 SGHRS, CDR2 YFSETQ. Losses at the gene ends were 4 bases for V and 3 bases for J; bases not matched to a gene: 8. DNA of the CDR3: TGCGCCAGCAGCCCCGAACAGGGGGCTGGCAAAAACATTCAGTACTTC. This encodes CASSPEQGAGKNIQYF.

The chain links TRBV5-4 to TRBJ2-1; 8 bases are shared with TRBD1. The CDR3 contains 15 residues. V lost 4 bases to trimming and J lost 2 bases; unmatched junction nucleotides: 5. The germline V gene has CDR1 SGHNT and CDR2 YYREEE (reference sequence). CDR3 nucleotides: TGTGCCAGCAGCCTCGACAGGGGTACCTACAATGAGCAGTTCTTC. This encodes CASSLDRGTYNEQFF.

This chain links TRBV27 with TRBJ2-1; perhaps TRBD2 as D (5 bases). CDR3 length: 16 amino acids. Germline loops: CDR1 MNHEY, CDR2 SMNVEV (reference sequence). V lost 5 bases and J 6 bases, leaving 20 bases between the germline ends. The CDR3 DNA reads as TGTGCCAGCAGTCCGGTAGCGAGTGTTTTTTTCAATGAGCAGTTCTTC. It encodes CASSPVASVFFNEQFF.

This clone was detected once. The V and J genes are TRBV28 and TRBJ2-7; the match to TRBD2 covers 9 bases. From germline, CDR1 is MDHEN and CDR2 SYDVKM. The CDR3 runs to 15 residues. With V trimmed by 10 bases and J by 1 base, 11 bases remained unmatched. The DNA for the CDR3 is TGTGCCACCACCTCGGCCGCGGGAGGGTCCTACGAGCAGTACTTC. This sequence encodes CATTSAAGGSYEQYF.

The rearrangement joins TRBV28 to TRBJ2-3; D may be TRBD2 (6 bases). This CDR3 has 16 amino acids. CDR1 and CDR2 from the germline V gene are MDHEN and SYDVKM. The V end lost 4 bases, the J end lost 0 bases, and 14 bases lay between the germline ends. The CDR3, as DNA: TGTGCCAGCAGTTGGGACTTTACCACTAGCACAGATACGCAGTATTTT. It yields the protein CASSWDFTTSTDTQYF.